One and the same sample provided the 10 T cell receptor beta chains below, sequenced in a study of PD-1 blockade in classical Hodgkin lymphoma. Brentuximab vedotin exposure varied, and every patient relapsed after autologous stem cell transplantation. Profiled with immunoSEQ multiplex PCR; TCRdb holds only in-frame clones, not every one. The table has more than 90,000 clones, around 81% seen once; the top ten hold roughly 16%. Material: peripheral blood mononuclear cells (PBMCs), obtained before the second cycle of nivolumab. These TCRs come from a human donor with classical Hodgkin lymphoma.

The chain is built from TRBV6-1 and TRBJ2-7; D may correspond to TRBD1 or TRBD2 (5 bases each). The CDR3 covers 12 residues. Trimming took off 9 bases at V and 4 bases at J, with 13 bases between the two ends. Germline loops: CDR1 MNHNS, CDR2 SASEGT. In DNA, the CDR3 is TGTGCCAGTGGGGCACGGAGGTACGAGCAGTACTTC. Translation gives CASGARRYEQYF.

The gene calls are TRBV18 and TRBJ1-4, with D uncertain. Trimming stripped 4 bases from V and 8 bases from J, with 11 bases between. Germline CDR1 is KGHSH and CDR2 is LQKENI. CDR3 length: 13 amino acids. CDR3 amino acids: CASSQGWEEKLFF. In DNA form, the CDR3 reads TGTGCCAGCTCACAGGGTTGGGAGGAAAAACTGTTTTTT.

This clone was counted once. The DNA of the CDR3 is TGCGCCAGCAGCTTGCCGGGACTAGCGGGAGCGGGTGAGCAGTACTTC. This translates into CASSLPGLAGAGEQYF. The V gene is TRBV5-1, the J gene TRBJ2-7, with 14 bases lining up with TRBD2. Trimming at V came to 1 base and at J to 7 bases, leaving 7 bases not matched to a gene. Germline values: CDR1 SGHRS, CDR2 YFSETQ. This CDR3 comprises 16 residues.

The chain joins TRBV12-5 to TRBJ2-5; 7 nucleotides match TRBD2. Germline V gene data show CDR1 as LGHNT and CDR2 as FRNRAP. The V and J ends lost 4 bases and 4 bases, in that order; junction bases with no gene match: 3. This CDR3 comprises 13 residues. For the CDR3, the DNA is TGTGCTAGTGGTTGGGGCGGGAGAGAGACCCAGTACTTC. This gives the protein CASGWGGRETQYF.

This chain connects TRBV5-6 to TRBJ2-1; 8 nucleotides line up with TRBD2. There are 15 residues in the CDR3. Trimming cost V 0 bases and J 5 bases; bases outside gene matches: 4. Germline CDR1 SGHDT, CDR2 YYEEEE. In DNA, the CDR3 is TGTGCCAGCAGCTTGGAGCCGGGAGGGCACAATGAGCAGTTCTTC. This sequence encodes CASSLEPGGHNEQFF.

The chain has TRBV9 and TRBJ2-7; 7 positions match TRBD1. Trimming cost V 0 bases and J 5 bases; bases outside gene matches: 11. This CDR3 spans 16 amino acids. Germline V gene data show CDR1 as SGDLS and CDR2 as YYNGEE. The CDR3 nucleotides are TGTGCCAGCAGCGTAGAACCCAGCAGGGGGAAAAACGAGCAGTACTTC. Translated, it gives CASSVEPSRGKNEQYF.

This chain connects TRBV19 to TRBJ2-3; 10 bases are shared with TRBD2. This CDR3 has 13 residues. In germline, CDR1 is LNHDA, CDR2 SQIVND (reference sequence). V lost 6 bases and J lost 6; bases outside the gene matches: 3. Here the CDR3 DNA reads TGTGCCAGTAGGAATAGCGGGAGGGATACGCAGTATTTT. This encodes CASRNSGRDTQYF.

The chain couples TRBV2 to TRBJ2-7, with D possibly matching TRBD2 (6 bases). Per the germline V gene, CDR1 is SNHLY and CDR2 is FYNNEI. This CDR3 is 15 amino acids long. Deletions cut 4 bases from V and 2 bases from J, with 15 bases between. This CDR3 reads CASSGGWEAPYEQYF. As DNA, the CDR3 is TGTGCCAGCAGTGGGGGGTGGGAGGCACCCTACGAGCAGTACTTC. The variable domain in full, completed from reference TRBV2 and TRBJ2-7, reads EPEVTQTPSHQVTQMGQEVILRCVPISNHLYFYWYRQILGQKVEFLVSFYNNEISEKSEIFDDQFSVERPDGSNFTLKIRSTKLEDSAMYFCASSGGWEAPYEQYFGPGTRLTVT.

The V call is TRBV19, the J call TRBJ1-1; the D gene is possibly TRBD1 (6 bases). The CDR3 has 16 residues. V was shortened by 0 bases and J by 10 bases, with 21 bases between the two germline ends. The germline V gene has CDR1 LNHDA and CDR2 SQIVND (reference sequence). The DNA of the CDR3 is TGTGCCAGTAGTATAGATCAGGGGCAGGGGTACGCGCGAGCTTTCTTT. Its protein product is CASSIDQGQGYARAFF.

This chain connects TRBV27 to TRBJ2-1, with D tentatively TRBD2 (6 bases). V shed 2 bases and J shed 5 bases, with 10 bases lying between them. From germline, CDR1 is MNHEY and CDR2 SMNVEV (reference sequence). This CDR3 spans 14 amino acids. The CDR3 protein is CASSLGRGHNEQFF. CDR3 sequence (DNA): TGTGCCAGCAGTTTAGGGCGGGGCCACAATGAGCAGTTCTTC.